One sample yielded the 20 T cell receptor beta chains listed below, sequenced in a study of cytomegalovirus exposure and HLA in healthy donors. Researchers ran the PCR with 60 Vbeta and 13 Jbeta primers. Some clones are missing from TCRdb's copy, which holds only in-frame ones; the method was immunoSEQ multiplex PCR. The table lists hundreds of thousands of clones, about three quarters of them singletons. Specimen: PBMCs. The receptors shown here come from a male donor in good health and CMV-seronegative.

The gene calls are TRBV7-2 and TRBJ1-1; 10 nucleotides align to TRBD1. The V and J ends lost 5 bases and 10 bases, in that order; junction bases with no gene match: 10. The length of the CDR3 is 14 residues. In germline, CDR1 is SGHTA, CDR2 FQGNSA. The CDR3 region is CASSPTGGGYRAFF. The CDR3, as DNA: TGTGCCAGCAGCCCGACAGGGGGCGGCTACCGAGCTTTCTTT.

The table lists this clone with a count of one. This chain joins TRBV18 and TRBJ2-1; no reliable D call. The CDR3 covers 15 residues. The V gene's germline CDR1 is KGHSH and CDR2 LQKENI. V lost 0 bases, J lost 16 bases, and 22 bases lay in between. CDR3 sequence: CASSPPGTPGQFFFF. The DNA for the CDR3 is TGTGCCAGCTCACCACCAGGAACTCCGGGTCAATTCTTTTTCTTC. Full variable domain (rest looked up from reference TRBV18 and TRBJ2-1): NAGVMQNPRHLVRRRGQEARLRCSPMKGHSHVYWYRQLPEEGLKFMVYLQKENIIDESGMPKERFSAEFPKEGPSILRIQQVVRGDSAAYFCASSPPGTPGQFFFFGPGTRLTVL.

V and J are TRBV5-1 and TRBJ1-2; D uncertain. There are 14 residues in the CDR3. The germline V and J ends were trimmed by 0 bases and 2 bases, with 8 bases remaining between them. In germline, CDR1 is SGHRS, CDR2 YFSETQ. CDR3 nucleotide sequence: TGCGCCAGCAGCTTGGGTGGGGAGAACTATGGCTACACCTTC. Translating gives CASSLGGENYGYTF. Complete variable domain (other parts from reference TRBV5-1 and TRBJ1-2): KAGVTQTPRYLIKTRGQQVTLSCSPISGHRSVSWYQQTPGQGLQFLFEYFSETQRNKGNFPGRFSGRQFSNSRSEMNVSTLELGDSALYLCASSLGGENYGYTFGSGTRLTVV.

This clone has more than one count but fewer than ten. The V and J genes are TRBV7-2 and TRBJ1-5, with D maybe TRBD1 (5 bases). Between the trimmed V and J ends, which lost 2 bases and 5 bases, there was a span of 10 bases. The CDR3 spans 14 residues. Germline assignment: CDR1 SGHTA and CDR2 FQGNSA. Here the CDR3 reads CASSLLQEYQPQHF. In DNA, the CDR3 is TGTGCCAGCAGCTTACTACAGGAGTATCAGCCCCAGCATTTT.

The chain uses TRBV6-5 and TRBJ1-1; D gene ambiguous. Germline CDR1 and CDR2: MNHEY and SVGAGI. V lost 6 bases and J lost 0, with 11 bases in between. The CDR3 is made up of 14 amino acids. The DNA of the CDR3 is TGTGCCAGCAGGCCACCAACTATGAACACTGAAGCTTTCTTT. Its translation: CASRPPTMNTEAFF.

This chain joins TRBV6-6 and TRBJ2-5; D not resolved. The germline V gene has CDR1 MNHNY and CDR2 SVGAGI (reference sequence). V dropped 6 bases and J dropped 5 bases, with 7 bases sitting between them. The CDR3 extends over 11 amino acids. The CDR3 here is CASRSLETQYF. CDR3 DNA: TGTGCCAGCAGATCCCTCGAGACCCAGTACTTC.

The V call is TRBV27, the J call TRBJ1-4; 9 bases agree with TRBD1. Germline V CDR1 and CDR2: MNHEY, SMNVEV (reference sequence). The CDR3 loop spans 15 amino acids. With 11 bases clipped from V and 8 bases from J, the junction kept 15 bases outside the gene matches. In DNA form, the CDR3 reads TGTGCCCGCTTACCTCGGGACAGGGATAGGGAAAAACTGTTTTTT. Its translation: CARLPRDRDREKLFF.

V is TRBV28 and J is TRBJ2-7; TRBD2 is a possible D gene (5 bases). Germline lookup yields CDR1 MDHEN and CDR2 SYDVKM. The CDR3 is made up of 13 amino acids. V dropped 7 bases and J dropped 6 bases, with 16 bases sitting between them. The CDR3 nucleotides are TGTGCCAGCACGGGCGCGGGCGCGCGCGAGCAGTACTTC. Translating it yields CASTGAGAREQYF.

This clone appeared once. This rearrangement joins TRBV2 to TRBJ1-2; 9 bases map to TRBD1. CDR1 and CDR2 (germline): SNHLY, FYNNEI. V dropped 0 bases and J dropped 3; count of bases not matched to a gene: 2. The CDR3 runs 15 residues. The chain's CDR3 is CASSEARDRDYGYTF. The CDR3 coding sequence is TGTGCCAGCAGTGAAGCGCGGGACAGGGACTATGGCTACACCTTC.

The chain recombines TRBV9 with TRBJ2-2; D call uncertain. CDR1 is SGDLS and CDR2 is YYNGEE in the germline V gene. There are 14 residues in the CDR3. V was cut by 1 base and J by 4 bases, with 8 bases left in between. The CDR3 bases are TGTGCCAGCAGCGTATCTCGGAGCACCGGGGAGCTGTTTTTT. This encodes CASSVSRSTGELFF.

The chain employs TRBV5-4 and TRBJ2-5, with TRBD1 matching over 9 bases. The tail of the sequence fits TRBJ2-7 better, so the J call may be wrong. Germline CDR1 is SGHNT and CDR2 is YYREEE (reference sequence). The CDR3 runs 14 residues. The CDR3 nucleotides are TGTGCCAGCAGCTTGTTCGGGACAGGGAACGAGCAGTACTTC. Its protein is CASSLFGTGNEQYF.

The CDR3 loop reads CASSPFSPGQGAGTDTQYF. As DNA, the CDR3 is TGTGCCAGCTCACCATTCTCACCGGGACAGGGGGCGGGCACAGATACGCAGTATTTT. This chain connects TRBV18 to TRBJ2-3, with TRBD1 identical over 12 bases. V shed 2 bases, J shed 1 base, and the junction held 10 bases outside the gene matches. Germline lookup yields CDR1 KGHSH and CDR2 LQKENI. The CDR3 extends over 19 amino acids.

CDR3 in DNA: TGTGCCAGCCCCTCCCCACAGTTAGTTACCTATGGCTACACCTTC. Protein sequence: CASPSPQLVTYGYTF. The V gene is TRBV5-4, the J gene TRBJ1-2; D is unresolved. Germline assignment: CDR1 SGHNT and CDR2 YYREEE (reference sequence). The CDR3 is 15 amino acids. V lost 7 bases to trimming and J lost 4 bases, with 20 bases between them.

The chain combines TRBV11-3 with TRBJ2-3; D is undetermined. Germline V gene sequence: CDR1 SGHNT, CDR2 YENEEA. The CDR3 has 15 amino acids. The V gene lost 0 bases and the J gene lost 0 bases, with 7 bases spanning the gap. CDR3 DNA sequence: TGTGCCAGCAGCTTAGAAACTACTAGCACAGATACGCAGTATTTT. The encoded protein is CASSLETTSTDTQYF.

This chain uses TRBV30 with TRBJ1-1, with TRBD1 identical over 9 bases. This CDR3 spans 15 amino acids. J lost 2 bases, V lost 4 bases, and 8 bases had no gene match. The V gene's germline CDR1 is GTSNPN and CDR2 SVGIG (reference sequence). Here the CDR3 DNA reads TGTGCCTGGAACCCAAAGGACAGGGGTAACACTGAAGCTTTCTTT. Translation: CAWNPKDRGNTEAFF.

The chain uses TRBV11-2 and TRBJ2-1, with TRBD2 matching over 9 bases. The V gene end was trimmed by 4 bases and the J gene end by 4 bases; junction bases not matched to a gene: 8. The CDR3 contains 16 residues. From germline, CDR1 is SGHAT and CDR2 FQNNGV. CDR3 nucleotides: TGTGCCAGCAGCTCTTGGGCGGGAGGGTTTTACAATGAGCAGTTCTTC. Translated, it gives CASSSWAGGFYNEQFF. The complete variable domain, with remaining parts taken from reference TRBV11-2 and TRBJ2-1, reads EAGVAQSPRYKIIEKRQSVAFWCNPISGHATLYWYQQILGQGPKLLIQFQNNGVVDDSQLPKDRFSAERLKGVDSTLKIQPAKLEDSAVYLCASSSWAGGFYNEQFFGPGTRLTVL.

A few counts support this clone. V is TRBV5-1 and J is TRBJ1-2; TRBD1 might be the D (6 bases). From germline, CDR1 is SGHRS and CDR2 YFSETQ. V dropped 0 bases and J dropped 8 bases, with 14 bases sitting between them. There are 14 residues in the CDR3. The CDR3 is CASSLAEDSKGYTF. In DNA, the CDR3 is TGCGCCAGCAGCTTGGCCGAGGACAGTAAGGGCTACACCTTC.

This clone occurred once. V usage is TRBV5-1 and J usage is TRBJ1-4; 7 bases agree with TRBD1. CDR3 length: 15 amino acids. Per the germline V gene, CDR1 is SGHRS and CDR2 is YFSETQ. Trimming cost V 2 bases and J 3 bases; bases outside gene matches: 4. CDR3 region: CASSFDRAPNEKLFF. CDR3 nucleotides: TGCGCCAGCAGCTTCGACAGGGCTCCTAATGAAAAACTGTTTTTT.

This clone was observed a single time. The V and J genes are TRBV5-1 and TRBJ1-2; D perhaps matches TRBD1 (6 bases). The germline V and J ends were trimmed by 0 bases and 5 bases, with 14 bases remaining between them. The germline V gene encodes CDR1 SGHRS and CDR2 YFSETQ. CDR3 size: 15 residues. The DNA of the CDR3 is TGCGCCAGCAGCTTGGGGTGGACAGAGAATTATGGCTACACCTTC. Protein: CASSLGWTENYGYTF. Full variable domain (rest looked up from reference TRBV5-1 and TRBJ1-2): KAGVTQTPRYLIKTRGQQVTLSCSPISGHRSVSWYQQTPGQGLQFLFEYFSETQRNKGNFPGRFSGRQFSNSRSEMNVSTLELGDSALYLCASSLGWTENYGYTFGSGTRLTVV.

A note on this clone: Its ends do not fully match the called genes, so a read error is possible. The rearrangement joins TRBV2 to TRBJ1-6; 7 bases agree with TRBD1. CDR3 size: 15 residues. Germline CDR1 is SNHLY and CDR2 is FYNNEI. The CDR3, as DNA: TGTTCCAGCAGTTCACACCAGGGGGAGAATTCACCCCTCCACTTT. Its protein is CSSSSHQGENSPLHF.